One sample yielded the 30 T cell receptor beta chains listed below, sequenced in a study of OX40 agonist ivuxolimab in advanced cancers. Sequenced by immunoSEQ multiplex PCR; TCRdb stores in-frame clones only, minus some. This sample has about 99,000 clones; 95% to 96% occur once, and the top ten carry around 2%. Sequenced here: CD4+ or CD8+ T cells sorted from blood, sampled in a trial of the OX40 agonist ivuxolimab. All receptors come from an adult with an advanced solid tumor such as melanoma, head and neck, liver or kidney cancer.

The chain has TRBV19 and TRBJ1-1, with D perhaps matching TRBD1 (5 bases). Germline V gives CDR1 LNHDA, CDR2 SQIVND (reference sequence). V was clipped by 4 bases and J by 5 bases, with 8 bases between them. CDR3 length equals 12 residues. The CDR3 loop reads CASSNGGTEAFF. In DNA form, the CDR3 reads TGTGCCAGTAGTAATGGGGGGACTGAAGCTTTCTTT.

The chain combines TRBV28 with TRBJ1-1, with D perhaps TRBD1 (6 bases). CDR1 and CDR2 from the germline V gene are MDHEN and SYDVKM. V shed 5 bases and J shed 0 bases, with 16 bases lying between them. CDR3 size: 16 residues. CDR3 sequence: CASSPRGGRMNTEAFF. Written as DNA, the CDR3 is TGTGCCAGCAGTCCAAGGGGGGGGCGGATGAACACTGAAGCTTTCTTT. The variable domain in full, with the rest retrieved from reference TRBV28 and TRBJ1-1, is DVKVTQSSRYLVKRTGEKVFLECVQDMDHENMFWYRQDPGLGLRLIYFSYDVKMKEKGDIPEGYSVSREKKERFSLILESASTNQTSMYLCASSPRGGRMNTEAFFGQGTRLTVV.

The chain employs TRBV19 and TRBJ1-1; D not certain. The V end was cut by 6 bases, the J end by 3 bases, with 11 bases between. Germline V gives CDR1 LNHDA, CDR2 SQIVND (reference sequence). The CDR3 extends over 13 amino acids. In DNA, the CDR3 is TGTGCCAGTAGCCAGGACGGGGACACTGAAGCTTTCTTT. Translating gives CASSQDGDTEAFF.

This clone was detected only once. This chain's CDR3 is CASSFLAYTGELFF. Written as DNA, the CDR3 is TGTGCCAGCAGTTTTTTGGCCTACACCGGGGAGCTGTTTTTT. The chain carries TRBV28 and TRBJ2-2; D not certain. The ends were cut back, 3 bases at V and 3 bases at J, with 8 bases in the middle. From germline, CDR1 is MDHEN and CDR2 SYDVKM. This CDR3 has 14 residues.

The V gene is TRBV19, the J gene TRBJ2-7; TRBD2 is a possible D gene (6 bases). The germline V gene has CDR1 LNHDA and CDR2 SQIVND (reference sequence). With 3 bases removed from V and 0 bases from J, the gap between germline ends came to 15 bases. The CDR3 is 16 residues long. The CDR3 DNA is TGTGCCAGTAGTATCGTTAGCGGAGAGATCTCCTACGAGCAGTACTTC. It specifies CASSIVSGEISYEQYF.

In DNA, the CDR3 is TGTGCCAGCAGCTTAAACCCGGCCTACGAGCAGTACTTC. Amino acids: CASSLNPAYEQYF. The chain employs TRBV7-8 and TRBJ2-7, with unresolved D. V shed 2 bases and J shed 2 bases, with 7 bases lying between them. The CDR3 loop spans 13 amino acids. CDR1 is SGHVS, CDR2 FQNEAQ, per germline. The full variable domain, in which reference TRBV7-8 and TRBJ2-7 provide the parts outside the CDR3, is GAGVSQSPRYKVAKRGQDVALRCDPISGHVSLFWYQQALGQGPEFLTYFQNEAQLDKSGLPSDRFFAERPEGSVSTLKIQRTQQEDSAVYLCASSLNPAYEQYFGPGTRLTVT.

This chain connects TRBV6-5 to TRBJ2-3, with 10 bases fitting TRBD1. The CDR3 covers 16 residues. With 2 bases clipped from V and 7 bases from J, the junction kept 9 bases outside the gene matches. Looked up from germline, CDR1 is MNHEY and CDR2 is SVGAGI. CDR3 amino acids: CASSYRGQGTRNTQYF. In nucleotides, the CDR3 is TGTGCCAGCAGTTACAGGGGACAGGGGACGAGGAATACGCAGTATTTT.

The V call is TRBV7-3, the J call TRBJ2-3; no firm D call. V lost 5 bases and J 0 bases, leaving 6 bases between the germline ends. The germline V gene has CDR1 SGHTA and CDR2 FQGTGA. This CDR3 contains 13 residues. In DNA form, the CDR3 reads TGTGCCAGCAGCACCTCTAGCACAGATACGCAGTATTTT. Protein product: CASSTSSTDTQYF.

This clone was counted a single time. The gene calls are TRBV7-8 and TRBJ1-2, with TRBD1 as a possible D gene (6 bases). The CDR3 extends over 14 amino acids. Trimming cost V 2 bases and J 6 bases, with 13 bases left between them. From germline, CDR1 is SGHVS and CDR2 FQNEAQ. This CDR3 is CASSLYGNRDGYTF. CDR3 coding DNA: TGTGCCAGCAGCTTATATGGGAACAGGGATGGCTACACCTTC.

This chain connects TRBV4-2 to TRBJ2-7; maybe TRBD1 (6 bases). Trimming left V 1 base short and J 2 bases short, with 12 bases between. The CDR3 sequence is 15 residues long. CDR1 and CDR2 from the germline V gene are LGHNA and YNFKEQ. The DNA for the CDR3 is TGTGCCAGCAGCCAAGGCCGGACAGATACCTACGAGCAGTACTTC. This translates into CASSQGRTDTYEQYF.

The chain has TRBV9 and TRBJ2-1; D may be TRBD2 (6 bases). Trimming left V 0 bases short and J 7 bases short, with 14 bases between. The CDR3 extends over 15 amino acids. Germline V CDR1 and CDR2: SGDLS, YYNGEE. Written as DNA, the CDR3 is TGTGCCAGCAGCGTAGAATGGGCGGGGTGGAATGAGCAGTTCTTC. Translation gives CASSVEWAGWNEQFF.

The chain uses TRBV7-2 and TRBJ2-5; D tentatively fits TRBD1 or TRBD2 (5 bases each). The V gene's germline CDR1 is SGHTA and CDR2 FQGNSA. Trimming left V 1 base short and J 3 bases short, with 21 bases between. The CDR3 totals 18 residues. CDR3 amino acids: CASSLVPRGVAGEETQYF. CDR3 sequence (DNA): TGTGCCAGCAGCTTAGTGCCACGGGGCGTGGCCGGGGAAGAGACCCAGTACTTC.

This chain links TRBV6-5 with TRBJ1-6; 7 positions agree with TRBD1. This CDR3 region has 15 residues. Germline CDR1 is MNHEY and CDR2 is SVGAGI. After removal of 6 bases from V and 6 bases from J, the junction contained 8 bases not matched to a gene. The CDR3 coding sequence is TGTGCCAGCAGGCTTCATACAGGGGCTAATTCACCCCTCCACTTT. Protein product: CASRLHTGANSPLHF.

The gene calls are TRBV30 and TRBJ2-7, with D uncertain. The CDR3 covers 13 residues. Deletions cut 5 bases from V and 0 bases from J, with 11 bases between. Germline values: CDR1 GTSNPN, CDR2 SVGIG (reference sequence). DNA for the CDR3: TGTGCCTGGTCTGACGGACGCTCCTACGAGCAGTACTTC. It yields the protein CAWSDGRSYEQYF.

This clone is a singleton in its sample. The chain employs TRBV5-5 and TRBJ2-5; D gene unclear. Germline-derived CDR1 and CDR2 are SGHKS and YYEKEE (reference sequence). There are 15 residues in the CDR3. Trimming left V 0 bases short and J 6 bases short, with 15 bases between. DNA of the CDR3: TGTGCCAGCAGCTTGGAGGGTGCAGATCGAAAGACCCAGTACTTC. It translates to CASSLEGADRKTQYF.

The chain uses TRBV6-5 and TRBJ2-7, with 12 bases identical to TRBD2. V dropped 10 bases and J dropped 4; count of bases not matched to a gene: 8. The V gene's germline CDR1 is MNHEY and CDR2 SVGAGI. CDR3 length: 14 amino acids. The DNA for the CDR3 is TGTGCCACCAAACTAGCGGGGGGTTTTTACGAGCAGTACTTC. Its translation is CATKLAGGFYEQYF.

This clone occurred once. The chain carries TRBV7-6 and TRBJ1-6; 10 bases align to TRBD1. V gave up 5 bases and J gave up 10 bases; unmatched junction bases: 11. In germline, CDR1 is SGHVS, CDR2 FNYEAQ. This CDR3 has 16 residues. The CDR3 here is CASSATGQGLNSPLHF. Written as DNA, the CDR3 is TGTGCCAGCAGCGCTACGGGACAGGGGTTAAACTCACCCCTCCACTTT.

This clone occurred once. This chain joins TRBV30 and TRBJ2-7, with 8 bases lining up with TRBD1. After removal of 0 bases from V and 5 bases from J, the junction contained 9 bases not matched to a gene. CDR3 length: 15 amino acids. Germline V gene sequence: CDR1 GTSNPN, CDR2 SVGIG (reference sequence). The CDR3 region has the DNA TGTGCCTGGAGTGTACTCCGAGACAGGGGTCACGAGCAGTACTTC. Translating gives CAWSVLRDRGHEQYF.

This chain connects TRBV9 to TRBJ2-1; a weak D match, TRBD2 (5 bases). The V gene lost 0 bases and the J gene lost 3 bases, with 10 bases spanning the gap. CDR1 SGDLS and CDR2 YYNGEE come from the germline V gene. The CDR3 spans 15 residues. The CDR3 region has the DNA TGTGCCAGCAGCGTAGACATAGCGCACTACAATGAGCAGTTCTTC. This translates into CASSVDIAHYNEQFF.

V usage is TRBV5-4 and J usage is TRBJ2-3; D is uncertain. Germline lookup yields CDR1 SGHNT and CDR2 YYREEE (reference sequence). V dropped 5 bases and J dropped 2 bases, with 6 bases sitting between them. The CDR3 has 12 residues. The chain's CDR3 is CASSSYTDTQYF. CDR3 nucleotides: TGTGCCAGCAGTTCCTACACAGATACGCAGTATTTT.

The CDR3 bases are TGCGCCAGCAGCCAAGATTCGACAGGGCCGGATGGCTACACCTTC. Its protein product is CASSQDSTGPDGYTF. V usage is TRBV4-3 and J usage is TRBJ1-2; 7 nucleotides match TRBD1. With 0 bases clipped from V and 6 bases from J, the junction kept 7 bases outside the gene matches. Germline V lookup: CDR1 LGHNA, CDR2 YSLEER. The CDR3 is made up of 15 amino acids.

The rearrangement joins TRBV6-1 to TRBJ2-3; possible D gene TRBD1, 6 bases. V lost 1 base and J lost 0, with 14 bases in between. From germline, CDR1 is MNHNS and CDR2 SASEGT. The CDR3 has 17 amino acids. This chain's CDR3 is CASSEGRTEPSTDTQYF. CDR3 DNA: TGTGCCAGCAGTGAAGGCAGGACAGAACCTAGCACAGATACGCAGTATTTT.

The CDR3 DNA is TGTGCCAGCAGTTCGGACTTGAGCTCCTACAATGAGCAGTTCTTC. This codes for CASSSDLSSYNEQFF. The chain joins TRBV27 to TRBJ2-1, with TRBD2 as a possible D gene (5 bases). V gave up 4 bases and J gave up 0 bases, with 10 bases separating them. CDR3 size: 15 residues. Germline CDR1 and CDR2: MNHEY and SMNVEV (reference sequence).

The chain is built from TRBV7-6 and TRBJ1-3; TRBD1 agrees at 11 bases. Per the germline V gene, CDR1 is SGHVS and CDR2 is FNYEAQ. The CDR3 spans 15 residues. V shed 0 bases and J 8 bases; nucleotides not matched to a gene: 3. The CDR3: CASSLAGTGGDTIYF. Written as DNA, the CDR3 is TGTGCCAGCAGCTTAGCCGGGACAGGGGGAGACACCATATATTTT.

V gene TRBV28 combines with J gene TRBJ1-3; no reliable D call. Trimming took off 5 bases at V and 0 bases at J, with 14 bases between the two ends. The CDR3 extends over 16 amino acids. Germline V gives CDR1 MDHEN, CDR2 SYDVKM. The CDR3: CASSENGEFSGNTIYF. DNA for the CDR3: TGTGCCAGCAGTGAGAACGGCGAGTTCTCTGGAAACACCATATATTTT.

The chain couples TRBV29-1 to TRBJ2-3, with D tentatively TRBD2 (6 bases). The CDR3 length is 13 residues. Trimming cost V 7 bases and J 0 bases, with 11 bases left between them. CDR1 is SQVTM and CDR2 is ANQGSEA in the germline V gene. CDR3 residues: CSGSGTSTDTQYF. DNA for the CDR3: TGCAGCGGTTCCGGGACTAGCACAGATACGCAGTATTTT.

This clone is a singleton in its sample. The chain couples TRBV19 to TRBJ2-7; the D gene is possibly TRBD2 (5 bases). The CDR3 consists of 13 residues. Germline V gene data show CDR1 as LNHDA and CDR2 as SQIVND (reference sequence). V lost 9 bases and J lost 3, with 15 bases in between. CDR3 in DNA: TGTGCCAGCGCTCCGGGAAGAAGCTACGAGCAGTACTTC. This sequence encodes CASAPGRSYEQYF.

The V call is TRBV29-1, the J call TRBJ2-4, with TRBD1 matching over 8 bases. Trimming took 7 bases from V and 10 from J; bases not matched to a gene: 12. Germline CDR1 is SQVTM and CDR2 is ANQGSEA. There are 13 residues in the CDR3. In nucleotides, the CDR3 is TGCAGCGCGAAACCCCGGGGACAGGAAATTCAGTACTTC. Its translation: CSAKPRGQEIQYF.

The chain is built from TRBV19 and TRBJ2-1; 11 bases fit TRBD2. Germline CDR1 reads LNHDA; CDR2 reads SQIVND (reference sequence). V lost 4 bases and J lost 7; bases outside the gene matches: 6. The CDR3 contains 15 residues. The CDR3 nucleotides read TGTGCCAGTAGTACCCTAGCGGGAGGCACTAATGAGCAGTTCTTC. It encodes CASSTLAGGTNEQFF.

The V gene is TRBV9, the J gene TRBJ2-1; no reliable D call. V was pared by 5 bases and J by 10 bases, with 10 bases between. Germline V gene sequence: CDR1 SGDLS, CDR2 YYNGEE. The CDR3 extends over 11 amino acids. This CDR3 reads CASSRYEEQFF. CDR3 nucleotides: TGTGCCAGCAGTCGTTATGAAGAGCAGTTCTTC.